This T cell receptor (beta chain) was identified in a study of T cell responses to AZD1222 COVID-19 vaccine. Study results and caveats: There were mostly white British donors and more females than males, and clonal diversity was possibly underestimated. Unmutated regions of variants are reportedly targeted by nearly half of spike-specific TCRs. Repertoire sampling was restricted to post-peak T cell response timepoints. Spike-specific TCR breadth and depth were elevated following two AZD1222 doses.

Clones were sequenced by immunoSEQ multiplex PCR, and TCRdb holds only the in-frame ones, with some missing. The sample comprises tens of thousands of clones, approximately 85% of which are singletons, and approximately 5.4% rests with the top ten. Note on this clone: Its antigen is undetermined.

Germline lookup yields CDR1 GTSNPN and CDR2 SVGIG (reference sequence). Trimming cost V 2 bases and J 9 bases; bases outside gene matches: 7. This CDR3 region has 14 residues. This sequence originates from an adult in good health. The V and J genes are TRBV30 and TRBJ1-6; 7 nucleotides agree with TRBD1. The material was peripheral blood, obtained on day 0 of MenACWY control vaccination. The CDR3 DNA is TGTGCCTGGAGTTATACAGGGGACGGTTCACCCCTCCACTTT. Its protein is CAWSYTGDGSPLHF.